This T cell receptor (beta chain) was documented in a study of cytomegalovirus exposure and HLA in healthy donors. About the study: A subsequent analysis stated that the 90 to 150 validation repertoires were run on the same platform as the 550 to 750 first-cohort repertoires.

The method was immunoSEQ multiplex PCR; TCRdb's version includes in-frame clones alone and lacks a portion of them. The sample records 160,000 or so clones, about 89% being singletons. Germline V gene sequence: CDR1 SGHTA, CDR2 FQGNSA. Trimming stripped 1 base from V and 5 bases from J, with 8 bases between. This CDR3 is built from 13 residues. Remarks on this clone: Different DNA sequences within this sample yield the same CDR3.

Sequencing used PBMCs. This chain connects TRBV7-2 to TRBJ1-1, with D hard to call. The clonotype comes from a young man in good health and CMV-seropositive. The CDR3 DNA is TGTGCCAGCAGCTTAGGAGGTGGGACTGAAGCTTTCTTT. It codes for CASSLGGGTEAFF.